Below, one T cell receptor (beta chain) is given with its context. The data belong to a study of blood T cell repertoires in COVID-19. Study-level information: Sites across the United States, Italy and Spain contributed samples from acute and convalescent COVID-19.

Per the study methods: Amplification of reference gene primers provided the estimated nucleated cell counts. Profiling relied on immunoSEQ multiplex PCR, and the TCRdb table lists in-frame clones only, not all of them. D and trimming come from the DNA, and the V and J calls and clone size come from that table. The table shows 95,000 to 150,000 clones, with around 90% occurring only once. Germline loops: CDR1 WSHSY, CDR2 SAAADI. The V and J ends lost 6 bases and 5 bases, in that order; junction bases with no gene match: 8. The CDR3 is 16 amino acids. The rearrangement links TRBV10-2 to TRBJ2-2; the match to TRBD2 covers 11 bases. Sequenced input: peripheral blood. The sequence came from a man between 50 and 59 years old with COVID-19, enrolled during active disease. CDR3 nucleotides: TGCGCCAGCAGCGTACTAGCGGGAGACCATACCGGGGAGCTGTTTTTT. Translation: CASSVLAGDHTGELFF.